This T cell receptor (beta chain) was captured by sequencing in a study of T cell changes during pregnancy in multiple sclerosis (dated by TCRdb to between 2018 and 2021). In terms of the full investigation: The study examined how the T cell repertoire changed over the course of pregnancy in women with multiple sclerosis.

Comments on this clone: Its antigen is currently not known. No quality values exist for individual bases; no much larger clone is one base distant.

The CDR3 goes from the cysteine to the phenylalanine over 16 residues. Just the 48-base CDR3 DNA is kept, in frame starting at base 1. The CDR1 and CDR2 encoded by the germline V gene are SGHDT and YYEEEE. Trimming removed 0 bases from V and 3 bases from J; the gene matches leave 7 bases unexplained. Libraries were made using the immunoSEQ multiplex PCR assay. The table was pulled from immuneACCESS by TCRdb, which kept in-frame rearrangements only. Such tables lose some clones; where checked, under half of the loss comes from unresolved V genes, and the rest has no known cause. The sample records 90,000 to 150,000 clones, approximately 93% of which are singletons. The ten most abundant clones make up approximately 5.8% of the sample.

In this chain, TRBV5-6 is recombined with TRBJ2-3; 7 bases in the middle match TRBD2. This clonotype was obtained from a female donor with multiple sclerosis, enrolled in a pregnancy study. Sequenced material: peripheral blood, taken before pregnancy. The nucleotide sequence is given as TGTGCCAGCAGCTTGGAGGGGCGGGAGCCAACAGATACGCAGTATTTT. This encodes CASSLEGREPTDTQYF.